The source of this TCR beta chain is a study of PD-1 blockade in mismatch repair-deficient tumors. Background on the study: All were previously treated, progressing patients with 12 mismatch repair-deficient cancer types.

A remark on this clone: No antigen is known for it.

Germline V gene data show CDR1 as MNHEY and CDR2 as SMNVEV (reference sequence). Deletions cut 4 bases from V and 2 bases from J, with 8 bases between. The CDR3 has 13 amino acids. Study-level findings and limits: After pembrolizumab, tumor-resident clones rose rapidly, then generally contracted before radiologic responses.

Using immunoSEQ multiplex PCR, the repertoire was profiled, and TCRdb retains in-frame clones only, with some absent. This sample has approximately 100,000 clones, with over 75% found just once. This chain joins TRBV27 and TRBJ1-2, with a possible D match to TRBD1 (6 bases). The receptor was derived from an adult with mismatch repair-deficient cancer. The specimen comprised peripheral blood, sampled approximately 35 weeks after starting pembrolizumab. CDR3 protein: CASSSQGNYGYTF. CDR3 sequence (DNA): TGTGCCAGCAGTTCGCAGGGGAACTATGGCTACACCTTC.